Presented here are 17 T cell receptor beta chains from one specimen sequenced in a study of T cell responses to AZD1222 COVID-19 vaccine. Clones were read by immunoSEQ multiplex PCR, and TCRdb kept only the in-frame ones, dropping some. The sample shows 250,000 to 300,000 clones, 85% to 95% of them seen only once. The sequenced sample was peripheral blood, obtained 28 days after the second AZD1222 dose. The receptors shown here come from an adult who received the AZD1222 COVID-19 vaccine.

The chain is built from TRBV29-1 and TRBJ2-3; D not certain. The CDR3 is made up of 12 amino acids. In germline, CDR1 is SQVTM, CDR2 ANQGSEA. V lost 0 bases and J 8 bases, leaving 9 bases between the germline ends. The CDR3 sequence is CSVEDWRGTQYF. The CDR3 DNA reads TGCAGCGTTGAAGATTGGCGCGGTACGCAGTATTTT.

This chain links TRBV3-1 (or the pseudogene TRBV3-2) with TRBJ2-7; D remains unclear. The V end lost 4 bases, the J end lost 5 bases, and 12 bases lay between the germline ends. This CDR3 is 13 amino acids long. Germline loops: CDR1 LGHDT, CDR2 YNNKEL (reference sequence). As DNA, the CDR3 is TGTGCCAGCAGCCTCCCGGGCAGTCACGAGCAGTACTTC. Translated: CASSLPGSHEQYF.

CDR3 region: CASSERGASGETQYF. CDR3 nucleotides: TGTGCCAGCAGTGAAAGGGGGGCTAGCGGGGAGACCCAGTACTTC. The chain has TRBV2 and TRBJ2-5; 8 bases are shared with TRBD2. Losses at the gene ends were 2 bases for V and 5 bases for J; bases not matched to a gene: 7. This CDR3 has 15 residues. Looked up from germline, CDR1 is SNHLY and CDR2 is FYNNEI.

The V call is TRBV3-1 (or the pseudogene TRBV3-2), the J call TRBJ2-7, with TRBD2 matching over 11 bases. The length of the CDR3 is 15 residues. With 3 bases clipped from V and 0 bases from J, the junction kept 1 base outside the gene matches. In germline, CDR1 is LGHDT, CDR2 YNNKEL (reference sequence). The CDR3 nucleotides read TGTGCCAGCAGCCATGGACTAGCGGGCTCCTACGAGCAGTACTTC. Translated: CASSHGLAGSYEQYF.

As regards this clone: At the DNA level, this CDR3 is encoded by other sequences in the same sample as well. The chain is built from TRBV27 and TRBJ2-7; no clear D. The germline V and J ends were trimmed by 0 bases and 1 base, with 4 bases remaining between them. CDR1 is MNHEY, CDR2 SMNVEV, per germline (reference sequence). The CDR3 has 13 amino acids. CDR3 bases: TGTGCCAGCAGTTTATCTGGGTCCTACGAGCAGTACTTC. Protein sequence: CASSLSGSYEQYF.

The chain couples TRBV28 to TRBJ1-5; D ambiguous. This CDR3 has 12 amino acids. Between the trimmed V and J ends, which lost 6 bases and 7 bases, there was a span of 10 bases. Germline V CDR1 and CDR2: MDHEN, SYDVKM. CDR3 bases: TGTGCCAGCAGGTCAGCACCCCAGCCCCAGCATTTT. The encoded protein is CASRSAPQPQHF.

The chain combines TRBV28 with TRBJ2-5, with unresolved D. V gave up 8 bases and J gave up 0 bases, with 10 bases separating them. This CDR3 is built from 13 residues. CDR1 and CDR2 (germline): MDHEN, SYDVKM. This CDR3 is CASGKAYQETQYF. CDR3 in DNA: TGTGCCAGCGGAAAGGCGTACCAAGAGACCCAGTACTTC.

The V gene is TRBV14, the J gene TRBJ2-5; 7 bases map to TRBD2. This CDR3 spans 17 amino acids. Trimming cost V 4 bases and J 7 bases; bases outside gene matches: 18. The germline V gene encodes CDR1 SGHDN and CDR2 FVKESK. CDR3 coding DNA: TGTGCCAGCAGCCTCACAATTAGGGCTAGCGGACTCGGGACCCAGTACTTC. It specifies CASSLTIRASGLGTQYF.

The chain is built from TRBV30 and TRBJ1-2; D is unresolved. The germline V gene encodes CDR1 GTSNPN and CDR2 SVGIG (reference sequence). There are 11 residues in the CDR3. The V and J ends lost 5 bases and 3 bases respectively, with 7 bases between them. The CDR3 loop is CAWDTYYGYTF. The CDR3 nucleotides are TGTGCCTGGGACACTTACTATGGCTACACCTTC.

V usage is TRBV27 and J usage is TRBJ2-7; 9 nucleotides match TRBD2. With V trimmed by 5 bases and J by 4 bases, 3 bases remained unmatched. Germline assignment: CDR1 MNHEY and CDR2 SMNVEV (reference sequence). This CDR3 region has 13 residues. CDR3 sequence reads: CASSISGSYEQYF. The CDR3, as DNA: TGTGCCAGCAGTATTAGCGGGAGTTACGAGCAGTACTTC.

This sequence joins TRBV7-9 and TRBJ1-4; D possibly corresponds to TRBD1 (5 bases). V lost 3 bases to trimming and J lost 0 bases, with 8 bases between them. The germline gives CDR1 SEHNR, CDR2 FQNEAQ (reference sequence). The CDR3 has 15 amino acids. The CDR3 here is CASSFQGATNEKLFF. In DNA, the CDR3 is TGTGCCAGCAGCTTTCAGGGAGCAACTAATGAAAAACTGTTTTTT.

CDR3 nucleotides: TGTGCCAGCGGCCGGGACAGAGCGAACACTGAAGCTTTCTTT. Protein sequence: CASGRDRANTEAFF. The V gene is TRBV27, the J gene TRBJ1-1, with 7 positions matching TRBD1. CDR1 is MNHEY and CDR2 is SMNVEV in the germline V gene (reference sequence). The CDR3 spans 14 residues. V lost 8 bases to trimming and J lost 1 base; unmatched junction nucleotides: 7.

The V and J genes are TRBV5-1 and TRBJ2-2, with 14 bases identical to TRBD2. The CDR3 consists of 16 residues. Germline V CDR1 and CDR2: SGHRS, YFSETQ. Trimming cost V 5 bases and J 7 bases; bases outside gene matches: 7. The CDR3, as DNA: TGCGCCAGCAGTTTTGGACTAGCGGGAGGAGGCGGGGAGCTGTTTTTT. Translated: CASSFGLAGGGGELFF.

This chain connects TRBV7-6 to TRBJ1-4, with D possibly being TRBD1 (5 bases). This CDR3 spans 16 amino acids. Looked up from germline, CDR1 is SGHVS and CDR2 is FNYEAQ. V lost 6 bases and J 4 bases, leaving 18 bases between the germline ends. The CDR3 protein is CASRGEGRTGNEKLFF. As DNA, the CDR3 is TGTGCCAGCAGAGGGGAGGGAAGGACGGGTAATGAAAAACTGTTTTTT.

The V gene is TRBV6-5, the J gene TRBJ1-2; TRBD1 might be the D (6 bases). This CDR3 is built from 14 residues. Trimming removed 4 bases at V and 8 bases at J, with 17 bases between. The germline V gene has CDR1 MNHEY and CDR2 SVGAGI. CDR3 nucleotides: TGTGCCAGCAGTTCCTCGGGGGCACCTGGGGGCTACACCTTC. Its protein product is CASSSSGAPGGYTF.

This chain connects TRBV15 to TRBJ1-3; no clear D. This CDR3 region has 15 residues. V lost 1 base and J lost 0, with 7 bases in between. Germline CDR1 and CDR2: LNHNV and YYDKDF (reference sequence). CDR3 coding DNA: TGTGCCACCAGCAGAGGACATCCCTCTGGAAACACCATATATTTT. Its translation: CATSRGHPSGNTIYF.

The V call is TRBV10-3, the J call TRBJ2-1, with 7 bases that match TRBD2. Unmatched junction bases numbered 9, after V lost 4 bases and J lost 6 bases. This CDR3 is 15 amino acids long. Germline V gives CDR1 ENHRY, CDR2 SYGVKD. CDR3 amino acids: CAISGGGFGFNEQFF. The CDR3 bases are TGTGCCATCAGTGGGGGGGGTTTTGGGTTCAATGAGCAGTTCTTC.